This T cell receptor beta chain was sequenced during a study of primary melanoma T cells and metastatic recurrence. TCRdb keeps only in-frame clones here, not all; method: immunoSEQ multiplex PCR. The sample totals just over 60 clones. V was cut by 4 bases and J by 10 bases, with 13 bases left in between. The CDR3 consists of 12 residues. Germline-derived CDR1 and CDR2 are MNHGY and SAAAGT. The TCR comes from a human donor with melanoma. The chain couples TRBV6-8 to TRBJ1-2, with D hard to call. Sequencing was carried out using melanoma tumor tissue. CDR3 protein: CASSSSPGVYTF. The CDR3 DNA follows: TGTGCCAGCAGTTCCTCCCCGGGCGTCTACACCTTC.